Listed below are T cell receptor beta chains from one sample, sequenced in a study of cytomegalovirus exposure and HLA in healthy donors. This table comes from immunoSEQ multiplex PCR, and its TCRdb copy is limited to in-frame clones, with some not included. The table has tens of thousands of clones, approximately 94% seen once; the top ten hold more than 3%. Sequencing was carried out using PBMCs. These receptors were collected from a woman aged 18 to 35 in good health and CMV-seropositive. The CDR3 runs from the conserved cysteine through the conserved F or W. A D gene is named only where the DNA matches it firmly. Clone size, where shown, is once, few, many, or a class for clones that have expanded.

NA TRBJ1-2 TRBV6-5 NA CASSPGTPRGGYTF TGTGCCAGCAGCCCCGGGACACCCCGCGGAGGCTACACCTTC
NA TRBJ1-2 TRBV5-6 NA CASSVSANYGYTF TGTGCCAGCAGCGTGTCTGCTAACTATGGCTACACCTTC
NA TRBJ2-5 TRBV2 NA CASRGGKTQYF TGTGCCAGCAGGGGGGGAAAGACCCAGTACTTC
NA TRBJ1-2 TRBV5-1 TRBD1 CASSRTGGEGYTF TGCGCCAGCAGCCGGACAGGGGGTGAAGGCTACACCTTC
NA TRBJ2-7 TRBV4-1 NA CASSQESQGSYEQYF TGCGCCAGCAGCCAAGAGAGTCAGGGCTCCTACGAGCAGTACTTC
NA TRBJ1-1 TRBV19 NA CASSVTVGTEAFF TGTGCCAGTAGCGTGACAGTAGGGACTGAAGCTTTCTTT
NA TRBJ2-1 TRBV7-3 NA CASSPKVVRAVDEQFF TGTGCCAGCAGCCCGAAGGTAGTGAGGGCCGTAGATGAGCAGTTCTTC
once TRBJ2-2 TRBV2 TRBD2 CASRGTSGSTGELFF TGTGCCAGCAGAGGGACTAGCGGGTCCACCGGGGAGCTGTTTTTT
NA TRBJ2-3 TRBV5-1 NA CASSSGTQYTDTQYF TGCGCCAGCAGCTCCGGGACACAATACACAGATACGCAGTATTTT
NA TRBJ1-4 TRBV27 TRBD1 CASSLNRGRDEKLFF TGTGCCAGCAGTTTAAACAGGGGGAGGGATGAAAAACTGTTTTTT
NA TRBJ1-1 TRBV18 NA CASSPPIVLRAFF TGTGCCAGCTCACCACCAATTGTCTTGAGGGCTTTCTTT
NA TRBJ1-4 TRBV28 NA CASMGQVNEKLFF TGTGCCAGCATGGGGCAGGTTAATGAAAAACTGTTTTTT
NA TRBJ2-1 TRBV30 TRBD1 CAVRDRAYNEQFF TGTGCCGTCCGGGACAGGGCCTACAATGAGCAGTTCTTC
NA TRBJ2-2 TRBV12-2 NA CASRLLREGEDTGELFF TGTGCAAGTCGCTTACTTCGCGAAGGAGAGGACACCGGGGAGCTGTTTTTT
NA TRBJ1-2 TRBV6-5 NA CASSYGQRGNYGYTF TGTGCCAGCAGTTACGGACAGCGCGGAAACTATGGCTACACCTTC
once TRBJ2-5 TRBV28 NA CASSGGSQETQYF TGTGCCAGCAGCGGGGGTTCGCAAGAGACCCAGTACTTC